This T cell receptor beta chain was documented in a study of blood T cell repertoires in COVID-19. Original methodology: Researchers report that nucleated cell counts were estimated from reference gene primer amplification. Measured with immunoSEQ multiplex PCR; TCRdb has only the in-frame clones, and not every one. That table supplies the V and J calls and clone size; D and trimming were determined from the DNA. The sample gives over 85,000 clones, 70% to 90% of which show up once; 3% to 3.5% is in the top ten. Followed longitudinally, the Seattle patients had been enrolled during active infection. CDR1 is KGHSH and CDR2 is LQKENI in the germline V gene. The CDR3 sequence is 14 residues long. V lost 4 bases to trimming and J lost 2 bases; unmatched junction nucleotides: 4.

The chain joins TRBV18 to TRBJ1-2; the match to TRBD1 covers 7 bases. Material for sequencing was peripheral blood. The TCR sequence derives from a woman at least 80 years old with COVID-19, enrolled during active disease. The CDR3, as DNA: TGTGCCAGCTCACGACAGGGCTCGAACTATGGCTACACCTTC. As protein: CASSRQGSNYGYTF.